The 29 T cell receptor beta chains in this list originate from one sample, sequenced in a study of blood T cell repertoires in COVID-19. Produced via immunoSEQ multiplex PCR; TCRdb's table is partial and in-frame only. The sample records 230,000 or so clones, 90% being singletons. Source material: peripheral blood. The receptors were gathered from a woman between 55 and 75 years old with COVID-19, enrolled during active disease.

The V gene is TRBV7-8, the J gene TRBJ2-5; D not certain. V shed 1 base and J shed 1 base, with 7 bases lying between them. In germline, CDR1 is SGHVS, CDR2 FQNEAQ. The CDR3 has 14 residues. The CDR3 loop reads CASSLVQIQETQYF. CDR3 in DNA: TGTGCCAGCAGCTTAGTACAGATCCAAGAGACCCAGTACTTC. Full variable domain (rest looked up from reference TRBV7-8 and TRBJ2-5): GAGVSQSPRYKVAKRGQDVALRCDPISGHVSLFWYQQALGQGPEFLTYFQNEAQLDKSGLPSDRFFAERPEGSVSTLKIQRTQQEDSAVYLCASSLVQIQETQYFGPGTRLLVL.

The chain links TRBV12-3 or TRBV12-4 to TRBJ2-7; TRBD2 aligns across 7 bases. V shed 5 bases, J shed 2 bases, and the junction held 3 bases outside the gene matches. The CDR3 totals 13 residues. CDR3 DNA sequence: TGTGCCAGCAGTACTAGCGAGGCCTACGAGCAGTACTTC. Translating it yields CASSTSEAYEQYF.

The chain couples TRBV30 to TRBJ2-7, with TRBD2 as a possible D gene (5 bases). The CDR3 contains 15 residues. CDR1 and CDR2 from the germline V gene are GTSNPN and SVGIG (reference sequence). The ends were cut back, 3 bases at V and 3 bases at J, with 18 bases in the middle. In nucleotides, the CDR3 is TGTGCCTGGAGGGAGCGGACGGGAATTCACTACGAGCAGTACTTC. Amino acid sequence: CAWRERTGIHYEQYF.

CDR3 residues: CASSQTGWSGNTIYF. The CDR3 DNA follows: TGTGCCAGCAGCCAGACAGGTTGGTCCGGAAACACCATATATTTT. This rearrangement joins TRBV7-8 to TRBJ1-3, with a weak D call TRBD1 (6 bases). Deletions cut 5 bases from V and 4 bases from J, with 15 bases between. The length of the CDR3 is 15 residues. CDR1 and CDR2 from the germline V gene are SGHVS and FQNEAQ.

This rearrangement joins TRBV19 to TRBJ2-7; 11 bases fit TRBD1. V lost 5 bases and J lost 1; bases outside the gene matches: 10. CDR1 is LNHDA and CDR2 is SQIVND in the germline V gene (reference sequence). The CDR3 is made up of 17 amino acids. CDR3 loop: CASSPRTGGVGSYEQYF. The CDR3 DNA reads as TGTGCCAGTAGTCCCAGGACAGGGGGCGTCGGGTCCTACGAGCAGTACTTC.

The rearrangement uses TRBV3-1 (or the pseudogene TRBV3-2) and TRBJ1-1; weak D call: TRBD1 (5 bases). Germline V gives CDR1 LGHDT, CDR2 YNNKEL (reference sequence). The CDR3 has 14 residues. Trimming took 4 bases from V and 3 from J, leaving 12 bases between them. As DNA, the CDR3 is TGTGCCAGCAGCCGCGGGGCTAGCGACACTGAAGCTTTCTTT. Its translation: CASSRGASDTEAFF.

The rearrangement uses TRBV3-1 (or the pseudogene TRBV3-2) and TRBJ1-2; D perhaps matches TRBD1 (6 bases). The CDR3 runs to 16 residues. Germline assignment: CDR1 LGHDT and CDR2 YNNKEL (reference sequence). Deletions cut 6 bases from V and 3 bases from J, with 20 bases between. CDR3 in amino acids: CASRPAGGRGYYGYTF. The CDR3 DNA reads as TGTGCCAGCAGACCGGCAGGCGGCAGGGGCTACTATGGCTACACCTTC.

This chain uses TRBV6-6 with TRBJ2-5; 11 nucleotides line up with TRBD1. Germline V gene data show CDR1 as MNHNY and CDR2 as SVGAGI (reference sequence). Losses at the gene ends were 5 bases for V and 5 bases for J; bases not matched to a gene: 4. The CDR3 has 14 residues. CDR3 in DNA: TGTGCCAGCAGTACCGGACAGGGGGCTGAGACCCAGTACTTC. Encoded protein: CASSTGQGAETQYF.

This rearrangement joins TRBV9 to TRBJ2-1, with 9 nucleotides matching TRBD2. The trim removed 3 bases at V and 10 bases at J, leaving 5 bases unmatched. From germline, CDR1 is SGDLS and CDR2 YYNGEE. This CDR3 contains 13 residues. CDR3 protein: CASSASGVWEQFF. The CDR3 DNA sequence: TGTGCCAGCAGCGCTAGCGGGGTCTGGGAGCAGTTCTTC.

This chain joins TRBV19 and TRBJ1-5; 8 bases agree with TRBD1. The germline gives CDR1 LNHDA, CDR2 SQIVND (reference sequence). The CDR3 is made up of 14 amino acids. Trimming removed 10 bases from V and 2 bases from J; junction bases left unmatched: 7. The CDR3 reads CATGAGQGNQPQHF. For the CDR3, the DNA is TGTGCCACAGGGGCGGGACAGGGCAATCAGCCCCAGCATTTT.

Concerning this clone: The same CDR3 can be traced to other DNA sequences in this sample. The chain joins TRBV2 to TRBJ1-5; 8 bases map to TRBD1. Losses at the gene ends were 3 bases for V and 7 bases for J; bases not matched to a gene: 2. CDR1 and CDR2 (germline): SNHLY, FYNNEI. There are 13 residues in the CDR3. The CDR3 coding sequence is TGTGCCAGCAGTGACAGGGGGCGGCAGCCCCAGCATTTT. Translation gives CASSDRGRQPQHF.

The CDR3 sequence: CASSSTSTDTQYF. CDR3 coding DNA: TGTGCCAGCAGCTCCACAAGCACAGATACGCAGTATTTT. The V and J genes are TRBV5-5 and TRBJ2-3; D is unclear. Trimming stripped 3 bases from V and 0 bases from J, with 5 bases between. The CDR3 loop spans 13 amino acids. From germline, CDR1 is SGHKS and CDR2 YYEKEE (reference sequence).

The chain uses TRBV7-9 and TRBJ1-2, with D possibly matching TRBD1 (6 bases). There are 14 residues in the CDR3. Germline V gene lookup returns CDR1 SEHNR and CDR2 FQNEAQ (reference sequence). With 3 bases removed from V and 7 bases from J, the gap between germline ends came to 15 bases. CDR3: CASSFRQDSSGYTF. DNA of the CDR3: TGTGCCAGCAGCTTTCGACAGGACTCCTCTGGCTACACCTTC.

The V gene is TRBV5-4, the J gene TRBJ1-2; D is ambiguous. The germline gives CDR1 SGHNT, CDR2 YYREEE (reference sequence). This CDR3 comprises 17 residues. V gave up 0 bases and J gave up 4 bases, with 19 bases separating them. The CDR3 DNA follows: TGTGCCAGCAGCTTGGGTTCGGCGGCTGAGGTGGGCTATGGCTACACCTTC. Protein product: CASSLGSAAEVGYGYTF.

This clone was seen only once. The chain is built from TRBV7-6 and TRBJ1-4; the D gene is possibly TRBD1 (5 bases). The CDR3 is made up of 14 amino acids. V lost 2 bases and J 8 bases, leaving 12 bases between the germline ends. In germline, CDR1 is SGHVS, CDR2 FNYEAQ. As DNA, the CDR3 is TGTGCCAGCAGCTTAAGCAGGGTTAACGAAAAACTGTTTTTT. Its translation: CASSLSRVNEKLFF. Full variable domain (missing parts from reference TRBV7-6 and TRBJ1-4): GAGVSQSPRYKVTKRGQDVALRCDPISGHVSLYWYRQALGQGPEFLTYFNYEAQQDKSGLPNDRFSAERPEGSISTLTIQRTEQRDSAMYRCASSLSRVNEKLFFGSGTQLSVL.

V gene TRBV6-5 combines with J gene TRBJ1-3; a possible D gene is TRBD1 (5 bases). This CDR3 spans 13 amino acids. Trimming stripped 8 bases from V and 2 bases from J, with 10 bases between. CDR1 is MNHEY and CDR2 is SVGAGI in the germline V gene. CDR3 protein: CASWRGAGNTIYF. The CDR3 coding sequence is TGTGCCAGCTGGAGGGGTGCTGGAAACACCATATATTTT.

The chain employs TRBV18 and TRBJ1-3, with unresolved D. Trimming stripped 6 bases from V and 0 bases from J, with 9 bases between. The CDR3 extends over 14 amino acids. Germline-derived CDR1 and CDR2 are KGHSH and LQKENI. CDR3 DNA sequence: TGTGCCAGCTCCACCGGGAACTCTGGAAACACCATATATTTT. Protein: CASSTGNSGNTIYF. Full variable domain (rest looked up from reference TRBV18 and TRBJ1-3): NAGVMQNPRHLVRRRGQEARLRCSPMKGHSHVYWYRQLPEEGLKFMVYLQKENIIDESGMPKERFSAEFPKEGPSILRIQQVVRGDSAAYFCASSTGNSGNTIYFGEGSWLTVV.

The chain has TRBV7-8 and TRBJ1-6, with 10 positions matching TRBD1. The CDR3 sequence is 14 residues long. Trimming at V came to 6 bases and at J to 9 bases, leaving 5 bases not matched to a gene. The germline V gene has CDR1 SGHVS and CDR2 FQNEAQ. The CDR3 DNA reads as TGTGCCAGCAGGGGGACAGGGGCTGGTTCACCCCTCCACTTT. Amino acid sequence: CASRGTGAGSPLHF.

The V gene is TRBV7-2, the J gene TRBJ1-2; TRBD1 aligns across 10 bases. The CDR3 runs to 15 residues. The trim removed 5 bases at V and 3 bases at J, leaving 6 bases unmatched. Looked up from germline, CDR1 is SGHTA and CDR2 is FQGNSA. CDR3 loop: CASSTRTGGHYGYTF. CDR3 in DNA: TGTGCCAGCAGCACTAGGACAGGGGGGCACTATGGCTACACCTTC.

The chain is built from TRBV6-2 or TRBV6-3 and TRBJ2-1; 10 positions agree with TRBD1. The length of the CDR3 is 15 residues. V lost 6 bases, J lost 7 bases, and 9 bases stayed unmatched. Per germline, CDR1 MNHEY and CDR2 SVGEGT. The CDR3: CASSKDRGRWNEQFF. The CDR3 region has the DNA TGTGCCAGCAGCAAAGACAGGGGGCGATGGAATGAGCAGTTCTTC.

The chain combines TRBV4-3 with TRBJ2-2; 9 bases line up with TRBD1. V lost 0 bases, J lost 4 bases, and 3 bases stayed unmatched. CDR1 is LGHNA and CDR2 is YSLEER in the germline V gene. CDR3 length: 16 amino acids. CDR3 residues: CASSQEDRGLTGELFF. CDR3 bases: TGCGCCAGCAGCCAAGAGGACAGGGGACTCACCGGGGAGCTGTTTTTT.

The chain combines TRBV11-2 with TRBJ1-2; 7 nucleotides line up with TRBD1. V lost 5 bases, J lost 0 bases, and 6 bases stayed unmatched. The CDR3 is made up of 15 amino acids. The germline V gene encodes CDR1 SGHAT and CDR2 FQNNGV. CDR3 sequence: CASSGGTVANYGYTF. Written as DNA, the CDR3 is TGTGCCAGCAGCGGGGGGACAGTCGCTAACTATGGCTACACCTTC. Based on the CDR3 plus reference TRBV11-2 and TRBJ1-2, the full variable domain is EAGVAQSPRYKIIEKRQSVAFWCNPISGHATLYWYQQILGQGPKLLIQFQNNGVVDDSQLPKDRFSAERLKGVDSTLKIQPAKLEDSAVYLCASSGGTVANYGYTFGSGTRLTVV.

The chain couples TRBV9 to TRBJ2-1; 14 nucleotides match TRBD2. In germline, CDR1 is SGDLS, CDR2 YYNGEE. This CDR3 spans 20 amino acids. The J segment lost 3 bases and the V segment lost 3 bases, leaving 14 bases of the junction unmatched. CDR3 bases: TGTGCCAGCAGCGCGGAGCCGGGACTAGCGGGGGAGATCTTCTACAATGAGCAGTTCTTC. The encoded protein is CASSAEPGLAGEIFYNEQFF. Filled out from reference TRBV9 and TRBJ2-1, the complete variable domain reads DSGVTQTPKHLITATGQRVTLRCSPRSGDLSVYWYQQSLDQGLQFLIQYYNGEERAKGNILERFSAQQFPDLHSELNLSSLELGDSALYFCASSAEPGLAGEIFYNEQFFGPGTRLTVL.

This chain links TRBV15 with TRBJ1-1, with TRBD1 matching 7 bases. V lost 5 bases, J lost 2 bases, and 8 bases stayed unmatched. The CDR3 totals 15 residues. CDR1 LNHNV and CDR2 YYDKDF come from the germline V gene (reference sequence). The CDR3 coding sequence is TGTGCCACCAGCGGTAGCTACAGGGGAAACACTGAAGCTTTCTTT. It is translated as CATSGSYRGNTEAFF. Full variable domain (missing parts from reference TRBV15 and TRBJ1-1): DAMVIQNPRYQVTQFGKPVTLSCSQTLNHNVMYWYQQKSSQAPKLLFHYYDKDFNNEADTPDNFQSRRPNTSFCFLDIRSPGLGDTAMYLCATSGSYRGNTEAFFGQGTRLTVV.

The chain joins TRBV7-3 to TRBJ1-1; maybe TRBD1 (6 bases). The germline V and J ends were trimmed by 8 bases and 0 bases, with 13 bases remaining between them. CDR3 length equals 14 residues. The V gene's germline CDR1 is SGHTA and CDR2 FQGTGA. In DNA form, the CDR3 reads TGTGCCAGCTCCACGGGGGGCCTGAACACTGAAGCTTTCTTT. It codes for CASSTGGLNTEAFF. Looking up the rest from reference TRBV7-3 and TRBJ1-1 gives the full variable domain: GAGVSQTPSNKVTEKGKYVELRCDPISGHTALYWYRQSLGQGPEFLIYFQGTGAADDSGLPNDRFFAVRPEGSVSTLKIQRTERGDSAVYLCASSTGGLNTEAFFGQGTRLTVV.

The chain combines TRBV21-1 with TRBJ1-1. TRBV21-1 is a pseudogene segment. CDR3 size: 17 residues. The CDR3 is CASTPPGRRAVGTEAFF. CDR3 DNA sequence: TGTGCCAGCACTCCTCCGGGACGGAGGGCCGTGGGCACTGAAGCTTTCTTT.

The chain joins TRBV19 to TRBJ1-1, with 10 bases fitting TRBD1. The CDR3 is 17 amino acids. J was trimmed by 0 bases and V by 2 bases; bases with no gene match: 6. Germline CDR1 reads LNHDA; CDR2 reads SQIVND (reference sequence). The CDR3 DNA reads TGTGCCAGTAGTATAAGACAGGGGGCAGTGGTGAACACTGAAGCTTTCTTT. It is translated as CASSIRQGAVVNTEAFF.

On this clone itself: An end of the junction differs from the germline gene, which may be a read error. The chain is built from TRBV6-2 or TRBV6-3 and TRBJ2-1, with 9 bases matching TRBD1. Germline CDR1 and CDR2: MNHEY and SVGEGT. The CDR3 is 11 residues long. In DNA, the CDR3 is TGTGCCAGCAGCCGGACAGGGGTGAGGCTCTTC. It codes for CASSRTGVRLF.

The DNA for the CDR3 is TGTGCCAGCAGCTTAATTGAGAACGTGATTCGGGAGACCCAGTACTTC. Its translation: CASSLIENVIRETQYF. V gene TRBV7-2 combines with J gene TRBJ2-5; D gene ambiguous. The CDR3 consists of 16 residues. V was pared by 2 bases and J by 5 bases, with 18 bases between. Germline-derived CDR1 and CDR2 are SGHTA and FQGNSA.